These T cell receptor beta chains were read from a single sample in a study of T cells expressing NK-cell markers. TCRdb re-called the 5' RACE reads and shows each CDR3 protein once, DNA omitted. The sample holds about 180,000 distinct CDR3 sequences. Sample: blood T cells: a sorted CD56 or NKG2C T cell subset, CD4+ or CD8+ T cells, or bulk PBMC T cells (not recorded which). Every receptor here comes from a man aged 18-75 years in good health. CDR3s include the opening cysteine and the closing phenylalanine or tryptophan.

v_call	j_call	cdr3_aa
TRBV7-3	TRBJ2-3	CASSPGDHTQYF
TRBV27	TRBJ1-1	CASSLYDVNTEAFF
TRBV13	TRBJ2-2	CASSLEGGGTGELFF
TRBV10-3	TRBJ2-7	CASSSGGPYEQYF
TRBV25-1	TRBJ2-7	CASSEDRWPYEQYF
TRBV29-1	TRBJ2-1	CSVVLAGELYNEQFF
TRBV27	TRBJ2-7	CASTTTGGSYEQYF
TRBV5-5	TRBJ2-2	CASSLEWARTGELFF
TRBV20-1	TRBJ2-6	CSAVMGAVSGANVLTF
TRBV9	TRBJ1-1	CASSVAPDMNTEAFF
TRBV6-5	TRBJ2-7	CASSYSGDGAYEQYF
TRBV18	TRBJ1-5	CASSLSDRNQPQHF
TRBV10-3	TRBJ2-1	CAIGPGIGGENEQFF
TRBV27	TRBJ2-7	CASSRTLTYEQYF
TRBV4-2	TRBJ1-5	CASSQDGPWQPQHF
TRBV12-2	TRBJ2-1	CASRLSPYPDSGGGNDEQFF
TRBV9	TRBJ2-1	CASSVVRGDEQFF
TRBV21-1	TRBJ1-5	CASTNHRDRGCQPQHF
TRBV7-9	TRBJ2-1	CASSFGDYEQFF
TRBV11-2	TRBJ2-7	CASSLDPGRDEQYF
TRBV5-5	TRBJ2-5	CASSHGIGPGETQYF
TRBV6-5	TRBJ2-1	CASSLSGDYNEQFF
TRBV9	TRBJ1-2	CASSGPGLEGLDYGYTF
TRBV12-3/TRBV12-4	TRBJ1-2	CASSNLWDRDGYTF
TRBV6-1	TRBJ2-2	CASSEWSLANTGELFF
TRBV4-1	TRBJ1-6	CASSQMDRANSPLHF
TRBV7-8	TRBJ2-5	CASSSGQGNWQETQYF
TRBV9	TRBJ2-7	CASSAGRTTYEQYF
TRBV2	TRBJ1-3	CASSAGTGVNTIYF
TRBV2	TRBJ1-5	CASSGFNPGTPQHF
TRBV6-1	TRBJ2-2	CASSLLGETGELFF
TRBV7-1	TRBJ1-3	CASSSRRASGNTIYF
TRBV11-3	TRBJ1-4	CASSTGEKNCFF
TRBV9	TRBJ1-1	CASMLAGILENTEAFF
TRBV2	TRBJ2-1	CASSELTGSAYNEQFF
TRBV5-6	TRBJ1-4	CASSPGRAYLNEKLFF
TRBV5-6	TRBJ2-1	CASRLFSSEQFF
TRBV7-6	TRBJ2-7	CASSQTMGLGGEQYF
TRBV3-1	TRBJ2-2	CASSLAGGLSGELFF
TRBV7-6	TRBJ2-3	CASSLVPSSGGAEDTQYF
TRBV10-3	TRBJ1-4	CAISNTGGANEKLFF
TRBV7-3	TRBJ2-2	CASSPNGMTNTGELFF
TRBV9	TRBJ2-1	CASSVGAGTVYNEQFF
TRBV6-1	TRBJ2-3	CASSPYSPTDTQYF
TRBV11-1	TRBJ2-5	CASTLSPSGGLSRETQYF